This T cell receptor beta chain was found in a study of T cells in Graves' hyperthyroidism and ophthalmopathy (dated by TCRdb to the late 2010s). Turning to the overall study: Peripheral blood samples were taken at initial diagnosis, before any treatment was given. TCR Vbeta CDR3 sequencing of some 140 peripheral blood samples (about 45 ophthalmopathy, approximately 80 hyperthyroidism and around 17 progressor patients) is reported in the paper. Once sampling was done, hyperthyroidism patients were given methimazole at a starting dose of 30 mg daily, whereas ophthalmopathy patients were given high-dose intravenous methylprednisolone. Whether ophthalmopathy could be predicted prospectively was tested in an independent validation cohort made up of under 20 hyperthyroidism patients plus 17 patients who later progressed to ophthalmopathy. The roughly 91 discovery patients were randomly divided into training and test sets at a 7:3 ratio. In addition, the study compared T-cell repertoires in thyroid tissue and in blood from 6 or 7 Graves' hyperthyroidism patients. To identify distinguishing TCR V-J signatures, a discovery cohort of about 95 patients was used, comprising under 45 with Graves' ophthalmopathy and about 59 with stable Graves' hyperthyroidism.

Amplification of TCR beta CDR3 regions was carried out from RNA transcripts. The TCR CDR3 was subjected to a first round of RT-PCR using the HTBI primer set and the Qiagen OneStep RT-PCR kit. Libraries were constructed in a second round of multiplex PCR, after which size selection and purification were carried out. Libraries were sequenced paired-end with 100 bp reads on an Illumina HiSeq2000. In the paper's pipeline: SOAPnuke was used to process the raw data, removing reads that contained adapters or uncalled bases, had a mean Phred below 15, or lacked an exact match to the constant primer or identifier. COPE v1.2.5 was used to merge high-quality paired reads, and clonotypes were defined as unique nucleotide sequences. MiTCR v1.1 was used to align clonotypes to the IMGT TRBV, TRBD and TRBJ reference segments. Analysis was restricted to V-J combinations with a frequency above 0.0001, which covered over 98% of repertoires. The TCS score was defined as the ratio of F50 (clonal expansion) to E x V (chaos), calculated using BLOSUM62-based TCRdist between CDR3 peptides within each V-J. Welch's t-statistics and random forest reduced some 510 V-J features to 10 to 15, which were used in a naive Bayes classifier (R e1071). TCRdb cleaned the public reads at Q25 with fastp, built clones with MiXCR and kept in-frame beta chains. Identical CDR3 protein sequences are pooled into one entry, listed with their most common genes and DNA. TCRdb, not the original authors, processed these V and J calls. Across this sample there are hundreds of thousands of distinct CDR3 sequences, with 15% to 20% seen only once. The top ten clonotypes cover around 50% of the sample.

CDR1 and CDR2, per the germline V gene, are MDHEN and SYDVKM. Measured from the cysteine to the phenylalanine, the CDR3 is 18 residues long. Of all the DNA, just the CDR3 is kept, 54 bases in frame from base 1. V is pruned by 7 bases and J by 8 bases, leaving 16 bases of the junction without a gene match. This clonotype was counted many times. The target of this receptor is not known. Nothing much larger sits one base from this clone, and base qualities are not available. Study-wide conclusions, independent of this receptor: Sample size was not statistically predetermined, and investigators were not blinded to group allocation. In cross-validation, a model built on a 13 V-J signature told ophthalmopathy apart from stable hyperthyroidism with approximately 90% sensitivity and about 81% specificity, and in testing the same model reached 80%/75%. Most expanded thyroid clonotypes (frequency above 0.001) were also detected in blood, suggesting blood repertoires may reflect thyroid immune responses. In validation, the model predicted progression to ophthalmopathy a median of about 6 months before onset, with approximately 68% sensitivity and 72.22% specificity.

In the ophthalmopathy patients, disease was moderately to severely active, with a Clinical Activity Score of 3 or more, a NOSPECS grade of 4 or more, and a duration of less than 3 months. Exclusion was applied to patients with uncontrolled infections, other autoimmune diseases, pregnancy or lactation. Diagnoses were based on clinical symptoms, serum thyroxine and TRAb, thyroid ultrasound and orbital computed tomography. PBMCs were separated from roughly 10 ml of fresh peripheral blood using Ficoll-Paque density gradient centrifugation. Trizol reagent was used to extract total RNA, and RNA quality was then checked on an Agilent 2100 Bioanalyzer.

The sample consisted of blood. This chain is built from TRBV28 and TRBJ2-4; TRBD2 agrees with 14 junctional bases. This TCR derives from a man between 35 and 55 years old with Graves' ophthalmopathy. The nucleotides read TGTGCCAGCACTCTGAGTGGGACTAGCGGGAGAAAGAAAGACATTCAGTACTTC. Its product reads: CASTLSGTSGRKKDIQYF.